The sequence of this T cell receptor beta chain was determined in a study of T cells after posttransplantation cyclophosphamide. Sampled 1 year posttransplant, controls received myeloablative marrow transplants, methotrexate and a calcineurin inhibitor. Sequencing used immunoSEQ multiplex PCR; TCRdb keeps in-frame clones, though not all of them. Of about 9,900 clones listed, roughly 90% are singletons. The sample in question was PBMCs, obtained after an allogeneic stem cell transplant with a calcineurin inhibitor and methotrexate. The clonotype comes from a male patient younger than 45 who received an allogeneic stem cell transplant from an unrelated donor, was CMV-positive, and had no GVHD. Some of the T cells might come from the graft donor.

The CDR3 nucleotides read TGTGCCAGCCGAAGGGGTAGCTCTGGAAACACCATATATTTT. Residues: CASRRGSSGNTIYF. This chain joins TRBV6-5 and TRBJ1-3, with D possibly matching TRBD1 (5 bases). The V end was cut by 8 bases, the J end by 0 bases, with 11 bases between. The CDR3 length is 14 residues. Germline assignment: CDR1 MNHEY and CDR2 SVGAGI.